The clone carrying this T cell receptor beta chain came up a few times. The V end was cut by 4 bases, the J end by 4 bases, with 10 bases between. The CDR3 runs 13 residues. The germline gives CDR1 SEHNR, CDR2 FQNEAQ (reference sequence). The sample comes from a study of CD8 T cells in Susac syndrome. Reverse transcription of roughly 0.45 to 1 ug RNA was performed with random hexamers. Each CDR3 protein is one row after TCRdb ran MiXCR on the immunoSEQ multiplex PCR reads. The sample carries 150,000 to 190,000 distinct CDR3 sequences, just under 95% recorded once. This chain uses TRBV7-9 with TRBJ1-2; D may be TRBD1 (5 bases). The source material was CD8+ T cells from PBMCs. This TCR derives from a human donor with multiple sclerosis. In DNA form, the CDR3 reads TGTGCCAGCAGCTCTGACAGCCCCTATGGCTACACCTTC. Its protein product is CASSSDSPYGYTF.